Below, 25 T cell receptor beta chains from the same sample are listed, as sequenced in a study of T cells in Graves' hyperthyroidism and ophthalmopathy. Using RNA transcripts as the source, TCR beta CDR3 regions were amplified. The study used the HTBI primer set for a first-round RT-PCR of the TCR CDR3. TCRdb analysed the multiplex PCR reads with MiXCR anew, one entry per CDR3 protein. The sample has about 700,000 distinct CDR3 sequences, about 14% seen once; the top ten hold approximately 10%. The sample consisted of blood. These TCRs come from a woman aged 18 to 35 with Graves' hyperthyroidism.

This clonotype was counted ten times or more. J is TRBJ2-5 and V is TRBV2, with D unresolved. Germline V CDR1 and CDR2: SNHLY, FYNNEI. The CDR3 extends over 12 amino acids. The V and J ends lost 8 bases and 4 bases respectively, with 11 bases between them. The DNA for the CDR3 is TGTGCCAGCCCTCCCTCGGGAGAGACCCAGTACTTC. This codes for CASPPSGETQYF. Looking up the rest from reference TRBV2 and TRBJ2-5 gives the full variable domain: EPEVTQTPSHQVTQMGQEVILRCVPISNHLYFYWYRQILGQKVEFLVSFYNNEISEKSEIFDDQFSVERPDGSNFTLKIRSTKLEDSAMYFCASPPSGETQYFGPGTRLLVL.

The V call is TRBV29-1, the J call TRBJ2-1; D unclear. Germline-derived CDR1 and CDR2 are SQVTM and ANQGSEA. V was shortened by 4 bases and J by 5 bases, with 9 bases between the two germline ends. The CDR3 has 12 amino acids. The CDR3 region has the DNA TGCAGCGTTGGTGTGACCGACAATGAGCAGTTCTTC. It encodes CSVGVTDNEQFF.

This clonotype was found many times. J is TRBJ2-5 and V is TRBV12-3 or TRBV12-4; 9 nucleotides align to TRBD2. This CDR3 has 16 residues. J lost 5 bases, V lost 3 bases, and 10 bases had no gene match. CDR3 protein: CASSFWAGGPGETQYF. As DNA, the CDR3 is TGTGCCAGCAGTTTTTGGGCGGGAGGGCCTGGGGAGACCCAGTACTTC.

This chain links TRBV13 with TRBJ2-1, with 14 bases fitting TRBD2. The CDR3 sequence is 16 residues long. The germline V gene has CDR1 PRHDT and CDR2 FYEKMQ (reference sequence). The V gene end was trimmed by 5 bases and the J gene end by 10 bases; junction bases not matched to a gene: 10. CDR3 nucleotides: TGTGCCAGCAGCAACGATGGGACTAGCGGGAGACGAGAGCAGTTCTTC. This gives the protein CASSNDGTSGRREQFF. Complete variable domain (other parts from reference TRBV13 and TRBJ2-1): AAGVIQSPRHLIKEKRETATLKCYPIPRHDTVYWYQQGPGQDPQFLISFYEKMQSDKGSIPDRFSAQQFSDYHSELNMSSLELGDSALYFCASSNDGTSGRREQFFGPGTRLTVL.

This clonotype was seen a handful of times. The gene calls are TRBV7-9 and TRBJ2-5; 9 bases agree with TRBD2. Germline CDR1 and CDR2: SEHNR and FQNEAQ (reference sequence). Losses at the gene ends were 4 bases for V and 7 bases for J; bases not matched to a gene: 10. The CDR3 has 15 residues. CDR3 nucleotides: TGTGCCAGCAGCTACCCAATAGCGGGAGAGGGGACCCAGTACTTC. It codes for CASSYPIAGEGTQYF. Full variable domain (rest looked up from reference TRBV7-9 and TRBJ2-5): DTGVSQNPRHKITKRGQNVTFRCDPISEHNRLYWYRQTLGQGPEFLTYFQNEAQLEKSRLLSDRFSAERPKGSFSTLEIQRTEQGDSAMYLCASSYPIAGEGTQYFGPGTRLLVL.

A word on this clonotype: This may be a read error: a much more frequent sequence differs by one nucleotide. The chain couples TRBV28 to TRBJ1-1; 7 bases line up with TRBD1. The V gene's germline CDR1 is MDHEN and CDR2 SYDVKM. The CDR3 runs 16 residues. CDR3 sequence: CASSSNLGGTNPEALF. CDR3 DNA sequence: TGTGCCAGCAGTTCGAATCTAGGGGGCACGAATCCTGAAGCTCTCTTT.

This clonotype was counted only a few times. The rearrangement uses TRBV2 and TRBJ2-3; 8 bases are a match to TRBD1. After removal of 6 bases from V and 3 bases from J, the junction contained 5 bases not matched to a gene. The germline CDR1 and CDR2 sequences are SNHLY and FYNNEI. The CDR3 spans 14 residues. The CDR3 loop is CASSRDRQTDTQYF. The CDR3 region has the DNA TGTGCCAGCAGCCGGGACAGGCAGACAGATACGCAGTATTTT.

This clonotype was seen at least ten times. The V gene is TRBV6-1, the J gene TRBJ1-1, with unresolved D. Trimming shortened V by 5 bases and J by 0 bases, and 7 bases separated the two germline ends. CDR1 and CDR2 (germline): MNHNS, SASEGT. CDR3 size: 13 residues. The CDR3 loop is CASSLRMNTEAFF. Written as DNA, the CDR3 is TGTGCCAGCAGTCTCAGGATGAACACTGAAGCTTTCTTT.

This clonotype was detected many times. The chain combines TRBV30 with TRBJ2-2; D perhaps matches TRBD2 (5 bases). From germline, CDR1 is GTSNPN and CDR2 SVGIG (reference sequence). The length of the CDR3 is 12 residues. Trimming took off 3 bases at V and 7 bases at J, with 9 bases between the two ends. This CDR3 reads CAWSAAGGELFF. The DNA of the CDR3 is TGTGCCTGGAGCGCCGCGGGCGGGGAGCTGTTTTTT.

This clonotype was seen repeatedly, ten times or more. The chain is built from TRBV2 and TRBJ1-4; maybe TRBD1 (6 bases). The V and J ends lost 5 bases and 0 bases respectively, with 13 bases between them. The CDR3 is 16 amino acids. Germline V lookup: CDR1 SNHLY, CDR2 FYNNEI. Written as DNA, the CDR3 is TGTGCCAGCAGTCAGGGGAGCGGAGCAACTAATGAAAAACTGTTTTTT. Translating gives CASSQGSGATNEKLFF.

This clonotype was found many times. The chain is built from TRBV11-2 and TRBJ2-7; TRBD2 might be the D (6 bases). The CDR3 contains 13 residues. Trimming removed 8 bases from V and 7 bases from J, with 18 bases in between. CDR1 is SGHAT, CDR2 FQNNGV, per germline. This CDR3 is CASGRVEGWEQYF. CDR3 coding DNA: TGTGCCAGCGGTCGTGTGGAGGGATGGGAGCAGTACTTC.

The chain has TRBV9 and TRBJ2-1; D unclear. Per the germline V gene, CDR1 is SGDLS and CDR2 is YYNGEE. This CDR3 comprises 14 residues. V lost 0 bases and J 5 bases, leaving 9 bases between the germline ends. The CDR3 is CASSVVNDDNEQFF. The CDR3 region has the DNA TGTGCCAGCAGCGTAGTCAACGACGACAATGAGCAGTTCTTC.

CDR3: CASSLIAGDGYEQYF. Here the CDR3 DNA reads TGTGCCAGCAGCTTAATAGCGGGAGACGGGTACGAGCAGTACTTC. The V call is TRBV7-2, the J call TRBJ2-7; 9 nucleotides align to TRBD2. V gave up 2 bases and J gave up 4 bases; unmatched junction bases: 6. The CDR3 is 15 residues long. CDR1 and CDR2 (germline): SGHTA, FQGNSA.

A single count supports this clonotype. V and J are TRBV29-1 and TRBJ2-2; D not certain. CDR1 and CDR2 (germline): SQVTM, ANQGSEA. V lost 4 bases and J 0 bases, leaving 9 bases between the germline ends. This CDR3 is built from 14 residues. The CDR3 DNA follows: TGCAGCGTTGGGAGAAAACCGAACACCGGGGAGCTGTTTTTT. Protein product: CSVGRKPNTGELFF.

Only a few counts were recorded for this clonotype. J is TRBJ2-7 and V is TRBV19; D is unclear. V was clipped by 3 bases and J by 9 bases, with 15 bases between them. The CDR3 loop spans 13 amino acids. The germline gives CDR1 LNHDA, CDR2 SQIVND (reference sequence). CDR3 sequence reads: CASSMKGSARQYF. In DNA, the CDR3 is TGTGCCAGTAGTATGAAGGGCTCGGCGAGGCAGTACTTC.

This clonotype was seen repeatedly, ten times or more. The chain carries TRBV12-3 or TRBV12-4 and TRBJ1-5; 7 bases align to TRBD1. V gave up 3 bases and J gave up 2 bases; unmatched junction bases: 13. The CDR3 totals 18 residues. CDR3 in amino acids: CASSFNGRGRVGNQPQHF. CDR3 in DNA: TGTGCCAGCAGTTTTAATGGTAGGGGGCGCGTCGGCAATCAGCCCCAGCATTTT.

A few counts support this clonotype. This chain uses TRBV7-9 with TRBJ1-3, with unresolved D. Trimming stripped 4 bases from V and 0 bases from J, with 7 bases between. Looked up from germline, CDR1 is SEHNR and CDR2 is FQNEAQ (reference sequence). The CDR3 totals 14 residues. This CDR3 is CASSSTVSGNTIYF. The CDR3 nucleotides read TGTGCCAGCAGCTCGACGGTCTCTGGAAACACCATATATTTT.

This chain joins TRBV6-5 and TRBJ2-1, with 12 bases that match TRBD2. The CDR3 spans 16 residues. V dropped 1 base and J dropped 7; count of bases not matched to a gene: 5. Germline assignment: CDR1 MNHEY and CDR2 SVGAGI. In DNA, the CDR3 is TGTGCCAGCAGTTACTTGACTAGCGGGAGTGTTAATGAGCAGTTCTTC. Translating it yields CASSYLTSGSVNEQFF.

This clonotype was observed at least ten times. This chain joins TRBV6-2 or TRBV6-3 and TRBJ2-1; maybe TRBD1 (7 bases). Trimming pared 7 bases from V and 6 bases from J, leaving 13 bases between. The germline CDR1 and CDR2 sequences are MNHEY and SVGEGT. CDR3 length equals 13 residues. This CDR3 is CASTSQGGNEQFF. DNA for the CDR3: TGTGCCAGCACCTCCCAGGGGGGCAATGAGCAGTTCTTC.

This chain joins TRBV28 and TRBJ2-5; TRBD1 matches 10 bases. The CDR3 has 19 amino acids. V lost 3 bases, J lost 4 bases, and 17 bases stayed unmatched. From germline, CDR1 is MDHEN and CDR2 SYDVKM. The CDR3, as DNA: TGTGCCAGCAGTTTCGGCACCCCGGACAGGGGGGATTCGAGAGAGACCCAGTACTTC. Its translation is CASSFGTPDRGDSRETQYF.

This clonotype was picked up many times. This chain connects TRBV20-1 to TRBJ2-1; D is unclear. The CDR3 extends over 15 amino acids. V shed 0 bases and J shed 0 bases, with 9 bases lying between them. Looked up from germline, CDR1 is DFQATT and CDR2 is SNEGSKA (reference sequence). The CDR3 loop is CSARDRVFSYNEQFF. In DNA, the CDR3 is TGCAGTGCTAGAGATCGCGTATTCTCCTACAATGAGCAGTTCTTC.

CDR3 protein: CATSDSGRNTGELFF. For the CDR3, the DNA is TGTGCCACCAGTGATTCGGGACGGAACACCGGGGAGCTGTTTTTT. V and J are TRBV24-1 and TRBJ2-2; D is tentatively TRBD1 or TRBD2 (5 bases each). CDR1 and CDR2 (germline): KGHDR, SFDVKD. The ends were cut back, 2 bases at V and 1 base at J, with 7 bases in the middle. There are 15 residues in the CDR3.

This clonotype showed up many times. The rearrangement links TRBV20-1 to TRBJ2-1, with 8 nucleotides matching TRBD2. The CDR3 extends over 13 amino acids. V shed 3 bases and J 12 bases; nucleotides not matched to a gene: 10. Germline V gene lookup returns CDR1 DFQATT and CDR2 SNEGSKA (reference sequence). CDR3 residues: CSARASYSGRQFF. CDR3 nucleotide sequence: TGCAGTGCTAGGGCCTCATACAGCGGGAGGCAGTTCTTC.

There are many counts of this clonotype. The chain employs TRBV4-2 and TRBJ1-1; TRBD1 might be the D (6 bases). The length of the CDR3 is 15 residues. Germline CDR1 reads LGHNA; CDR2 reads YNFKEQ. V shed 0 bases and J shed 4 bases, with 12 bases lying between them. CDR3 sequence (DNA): TGTGCCAGCAGCCAAGATCGACAGGCTCGCACTGAAGCTTTCTTT. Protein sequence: CASSQDRQARTEAFF.

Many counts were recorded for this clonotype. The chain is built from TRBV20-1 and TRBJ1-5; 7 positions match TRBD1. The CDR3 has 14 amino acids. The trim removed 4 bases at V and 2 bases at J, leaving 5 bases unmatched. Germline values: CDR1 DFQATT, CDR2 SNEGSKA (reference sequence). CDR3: CSATPGTGNQPQHF. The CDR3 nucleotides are TGCAGTGCTACCCCCGGGACAGGCAATCAGCCCCAGCATTTT.